The next 18 T cell receptor beta chains were all read from a single sample in a study of blood T cell repertoires in COVID-19. Generated by immunoSEQ multiplex PCR, the TCRdb table keeps only in-frame clones and is missing some. The repertoire includes about 360,000 clones, 86% of them detected once, and around 7.4% sits in the top ten. Sequencing was performed on peripheral blood. The receptors were sampled from a woman aged 55-69 years with COVID-19, enrolled during active disease.

In its sample, this clone was seen a few times. The chain couples TRBV4-1 to TRBJ1-2, with 10 bases aligning to TRBD1. After removal of 1 base from V and 7 bases from J, the junction contained 0 bases not matched to a gene. The CDR3 extends over 13 amino acids. Germline V lookup: CDR1 MGHRA, CDR2 YSYEKL. CDR3 residues: CASSQGDRGGYTF. CDR3 sequence (DNA): TGCGCCAGCAGCCAAGGGGACAGGGGTGGCTACACCTTC.

This clone is a singleton in its sample. The chain is built from TRBV2 and TRBJ2-1, with 7 bases aligning to TRBD2. The CDR3 covers 13 residues. Germline lookup yields CDR1 SNHLY and CDR2 FYNNEI. The trim removed 7 bases at V and 8 bases at J, leaving 8 bases unmatched. The DNA for the CDR3 is TGTGCCAGCACTTCGACTAGCACCCATGAGCAGTTCTTC. Encoded protein: CASTSTSTHEQFF.

The J gene is TRBJ2-1, the V gene TRBV9, with TRBD2 matching 14 bases. The germline V gene encodes CDR1 SGDLS and CDR2 YYNGEE. J lost 4 bases, V lost 3 bases, and 3 bases had no gene match. The CDR3 has 16 residues. The CDR3: CASSGLAGGSYNEQFF. In nucleotides, the CDR3 is TGTGCCAGCAGCGGACTAGCGGGGGGGAGTTACAATGAGCAGTTCTTC. Together with reference TRBV9 and TRBJ2-1, the CDR3 gives the full variable domain: DSGVTQTPKHLITATGQRVTLRCSPRSGDLSVYWYQQSLDQGLQFLIQYYNGEERAKGNILERFSAQQFPDLHSELNLSSLELGDSALYFCASSGLAGGSYNEQFFGPGTRLTVL.

The rearrangement uses TRBV7-9 and TRBJ1-2; D is ambiguous. Between the trimmed V and J ends, which lost 4 bases and 8 bases, there was a span of 11 bases. The CDR3 totals 12 residues. Germline V gene data show CDR1 as SEHNR and CDR2 as FQNEAQ (reference sequence). The CDR3 protein is CASSSTGLGYTF. CDR3 nucleotide sequence: TGTGCCAGCAGCTCCACGGGGTTGGGCTACACCTTC.

The chain carries TRBV9 and TRBJ2-3; D might be TRBD2 (5 bases). Looked up from germline, CDR1 is SGDLS and CDR2 is YYNGEE. Trimming took 2 bases from V and 0 from J, leaving 10 bases between them. The CDR3 is made up of 15 amino acids. DNA of the CDR3: TGTGCCAGCAGCGTCGAGGGTTCGAGCACAGATACGCAGTATTTT. Protein product: CASSVEGSSTDTQYF.

The chain links TRBV5-1 to TRBJ2-3; 7 bases are shared with TRBD2. The length of the CDR3 is 15 residues. Germline assignment: CDR1 SGHRS and CDR2 YFSETQ. The V segment lost 6 bases and the J segment 0 bases; nucleotides outside the gene matches: 7. CDR3 coding DNA: TGCGCCAGCACCTTCTCGGGGGGAAGCACAGATACGCAGTATTTT. Protein: CASTFSGGSTDTQYF. Looking up the rest from reference TRBV5-1 and TRBJ2-3 gives the full variable domain: KAGVTQTPRYLIKTRGQQVTLSCSPISGHRSVSWYQQTPGQGLQFLFEYFSETQRNKGNFPGRFSGRQFSNSRSEMNVSTLELGDSALYLCASTFSGGSTDTQYFGPGTRLTVL.

The rearrangement uses TRBV6-5 and TRBJ2-1, with D possibly matching TRBD2 (5 bases). This CDR3 contains 15 residues. The germline CDR1 and CDR2 sequences are MNHEY and SVGAGI. The V gene lost 6 bases and the J gene lost 0 bases, with 12 bases spanning the gap. CDR3 residues: CASSLEGSSYNEQFF. CDR3 coding DNA: TGTGCCAGCAGCCTCGAGGGTAGCTCCTACAATGAGCAGTTCTTC.

This chain uses TRBV4-1 with TRBJ2-4, with TRBD2 matching 7 bases. The CDR3 covers 20 residues. Germline loops: CDR1 MGHRA, CDR2 YSYEKL. V gave up 0 bases and J gave up 7 bases; unmatched junction bases: 21. DNA for the CDR3: TGCGCCAGCAGCCAAGATTTTTTCGAAGTCGGGGGGAACAGGAAGAACATTCAGTACTTC. Encoded protein: CASSQDFFEVGGNRKNIQYF.

The chain couples TRBV20-1 to TRBJ2-3; the D gene is possibly TRBD2 (6 bases). This CDR3 region has 15 residues. Germline V gene data show CDR1 as DFQATT and CDR2 as SNEGSKA (reference sequence). V was trimmed by 3 bases and J by 1 base, leaving 14 bases between them. Here the CDR3 reads CSASSGRDGTDTQYF. The CDR3 DNA is TGCAGTGCTAGTTCTGGGCGGGACGGCACAGATACGCAGTATTTT.

This chain uses TRBV5-1 with TRBJ2-3; 13 bases map to TRBD2. Germline V lookup: CDR1 SGHRS, CDR2 YFSETQ. J was trimmed by 5 bases and V by 5 bases; bases with no gene match: 5. The CDR3 length is 15 residues. The CDR3 reads CASSKTSGGLDTQYF. CDR3 sequence (DNA): TGCGCCAGCAGTAAGACTAGCGGGGGGTTAGATACGCAGTATTTT.

This clone was seen only a few times. The V gene is TRBV10-3, the J gene TRBJ1-2, with 7 bases that match TRBD1. The V segment lost 9 bases and the J segment 0 bases; nucleotides outside the gene matches: 7. The CDR3 runs 14 residues. The germline V gene encodes CDR1 ENHRY and CDR2 SYGVKD. CDR3 protein: CAMGNGQANYGYTF. The CDR3 DNA follows: TGTGCCATGGGGAACGGACAGGCTAACTATGGCTACACCTTC.

V is TRBV18 and J is TRBJ1-5; no clear D. The germline gives CDR1 KGHSH, CDR2 LQKENI. The CDR3 spans 15 residues. The V gene lost 4 bases and the J gene lost 3 bases, with 13 bases spanning the gap. The CDR3 loop reads CASSLTQIPNQPQHF. CDR3 coding DNA: TGTGCCAGCTCACTCACCCAGATCCCCAATCAGCCCCAGCATTTT.

This clone was seen at least ten times. The rearrangement links TRBV7-6 to TRBJ2-1, with 8 nucleotides matching TRBD1. V lost 5 bases, J lost 0 bases, and 9 bases stayed unmatched. Germline V gene data show CDR1 as SGHVS and CDR2 as FNYEAQ. This CDR3 region has 17 residues. The DNA of the CDR3 is TGTGCCAGCAGCCTGACGACAGGGGACAGCTCCTACAATGAGCAGTTCTTC. This sequence encodes CASSLTTGDSSYNEQFF.

With regard to this clone: Other nucleotide sequences in the sample specify the same CDR3. This chain joins TRBV19 and TRBJ2-7; TRBD2 is a possible D gene (6 bases). The CDR3 spans 13 residues. V lost 3 bases and J 2 bases, leaving 8 bases between the germline ends. Germline V lookup: CDR1 LNHDA, CDR2 SQIVND (reference sequence). In DNA, the CDR3 is TGTGCCAGTAGTATTGGGGGGACCTACGAGCAGTACTTC. It specifies CASSIGGTYEQYF.

The gene calls are TRBV18 and TRBJ2-2; perhaps TRBD1 as D (6 bases). The V gene's germline CDR1 is KGHSH and CDR2 LQKENI. CDR3 length: 16 residues. V lost 3 bases to trimming and J lost 1 base, with 12 bases between them. The CDR3 spells CASSPTRTENTGELFF. The CDR3 DNA is TGTGCCAGCTCACCTACCCGGACAGAGAACACCGGGGAGCTGTTTTTT.

The genes are TRBV19 and TRBJ1-2; unclear D gene. Between the trimmed V and J ends, which lost 3 bases and 7 bases, there was a span of 12 bases. The CDR3 runs to 13 residues. The V gene's germline CDR1 is LNHDA and CDR2 SQIVND (reference sequence). The CDR3 sequence is CASSIMGESGYTF. DNA of the CDR3: TGTGCCAGTAGTATTATGGGAGAGAGTGGCTACACCTTC.

This clone was counted only a few times. This rearrangement joins TRBV6-5 to TRBJ1-2, with 11 nucleotides matching TRBD1. The germline CDR1 and CDR2 sequences are MNHEY and SVGAGI. J lost 5 bases, V lost 8 bases, and 7 bases had no gene match. This CDR3 is built from 14 residues. Here the CDR3 DNA reads TGTGCCAGCGGAACGGGACAGGGGGTATATGGCTACACCTTC. Translated: CASGTGQGVYGYTF.

The chain uses TRBV12-3 or TRBV12-4 and TRBJ1-5; D is undetermined. This CDR3 comprises 12 residues. V shed 4 bases and J shed 6 bases, with 7 bases lying between them. The CDR3 DNA reads TGTGCCAGCAGTTCAGGCACTCAGCCCCAGCATTTT. It encodes CASSSGTQPQHF.